The entry below describes one T cell receptor (beta chain). The source of the sample is a study of cytomegalovirus exposure and HLA in healthy donors. In the PCR, 60 Vbeta and 13 Jbeta primers were used. The data were produced by immunoSEQ multiplex PCR, yet TCRdb's version contains in-frame clones alone and is incomplete. This table holds 70,000 or so clones, 80% to 90% found once. Germline V gene lookup returns CDR1 SGHRS and CDR2 YFSETQ. The length of the CDR3 is 14 residues. Losses at the gene ends were 5 bases for V and 4 bases for J; bases not matched to a gene: 6. Sequenced sample: PBMCs. The clonotype originates from a woman aged 25 to 45 in good health and CMV-seropositive. The chain links TRBV5-1 to TRBJ1-2; 9 bases map to TRBD1. CDR3 amino acids: CASRRDRDPYGYTF. The CDR3 DNA sequence: TGCGCCAGCAGGAGGGACAGGGACCCCTATGGCTACACCTTC.